The 24 T cell receptor beta chains presented below share a single source sample, sequenced in a study of human T cells and chemical hapten exposure. Whole blood that had not been fractionated was the source of extracted total RNA. TCRdb independently ran MiXCR on the 5' RACE reads; one entry per CDR3 protein. The profile shows about 81,000 distinct CDR3 sequences, around a sixth of them singletons. The receptors were gathered from a female donor in good health.

The V gene is TRBV6-1, the J gene TRBJ1-2; no clear D. V was shortened by 4 bases and J by 1 base, with 7 bases between the two germline ends. The CDR3 runs 13 residues. The germline gives CDR1 MNHNS, CDR2 SASEGT. As DNA, the CDR3 is TGTGCCAGCAGTGTCAACAGTAACTATGGCTACACCTTC. This translates into CASSVNSNYGYTF.

This clonotype has a handful of counts. The chain carries TRBV25-1 and TRBJ2-1; 7 bases map to TRBD2. V lost 5 bases and J lost 2; bases outside the gene matches: 9. This CDR3 is built from 16 residues. Germline CDR1 is MGHDK and CDR2 is SYGVNS. The CDR3 nucleotides read TGTGCCAGCAGTCCCCTCTCTAGCGGTACCTACAATGAGCAGTTCTTC. Protein product: CASSPLSSGTYNEQFF.

V gene TRBV27 combines with J gene TRBJ2-3; D not certain. This CDR3 has 14 residues. The germline V gene has CDR1 MNHEY and CDR2 SMNVEV (reference sequence). The V gene lost 2 bases and the J gene lost 3 bases, with 9 bases spanning the gap. Written as DNA, the CDR3 is TGTGCCAGCAGTTTAAATTTGTGGACAGATACGCAGTATTTT. It specifies CASSLNLWTDTQYF.

This clonotype has just a few counts. The gene calls are TRBV7-2 and TRBJ1-2; D uncertain. The CDR3 has 13 residues. The germline gives CDR1 SGHTA, CDR2 FQGNSA. Trimming shortened V by 5 bases and J by 5 bases, and 12 bases separated the two germline ends. CDR3 nucleotides: TGTGCCAGCAGCCTGGTCATGCTTTATGGCTACACCTTC. Protein sequence: CASSLVMLYGYTF.

V gene TRBV20-1 combines with J gene TRBJ2-1, with D perhaps TRBD2 (6 bases). The V end lost 6 bases, the J end lost 2 bases, and 17 bases lay between the germline ends. There are 15 residues in the CDR3. Germline values: CDR1 DFQATT, CDR2 SNEGSKA (reference sequence). The CDR3, as DNA: TGCAGTGCCGTTGGGGGAGGTACCACCTACAATGAGCAGTTCTTC. Protein product: CSAVGGGTTYNEQFF.

This clonotype is judged medium-sized (0.01 to 0.1%). The V and J genes are TRBV20-1 and TRBJ2-3, with 8 nucleotides matching TRBD2. Trimming at V came to 3 bases and at J to 0 bases, leaving 8 bases not matched to a gene. Germline lookup yields CDR1 DFQATT and CDR2 SNEGSKA (reference sequence). The CDR3 is 16 amino acids. The CDR3 nucleotides read TGCAGTGCTAGCTCTGCGGGGGGTCGGAGCACAGATACGCAGTATTTT. It yields the protein CSASSAGGRSTDTQYF.

This clonotype was counted only a few times. V and J are TRBV4-3 and TRBJ1-6; 8 bases map to TRBD1. This CDR3 is built from 16 residues. The J segment lost 10 bases and the V segment lost 0 bases, leaving 8 bases of the junction unmatched. The germline V gene encodes CDR1 LGHNA and CDR2 YSLEER. In DNA, the CDR3 is TGCGCCAGCAGCCAAGATAGAGGACAGGGAATGTCACCCCTCCACTTT. This encodes CASSQDRGQGMSPLHF.

This clonotype was counted between two and nine times. The chain combines TRBV6-1 with TRBJ2-3; no clear D gene. CDR3 size: 13 residues. The ends were cut back, 10 bases at V and 2 bases at J, with 13 bases in the middle. Germline values: CDR1 MNHNS, CDR2 SASEGT. The CDR3 DNA reads as TGTGCCACCTCGGACGGTCCCACAGATACGCAGTATTTT. Protein sequence: CATSDGPTDTQYF.

This clonotype was seen a handful of times. This chain joins TRBV7-2 and TRBJ2-3; 9 bases agree with TRBD2. The CDR3 is 15 amino acids. Germline lookup yields CDR1 SGHTA and CDR2 FQGNSA. J lost 3 bases, V lost 5 bases, and 6 bases had no gene match. CDR3 in DNA: TGTGCCAGCAGCCCTAGCGGGGTCGAGACAGATACGCAGTATTTT. This translates into CASSPSGVETDTQYF.

This sequence joins TRBV5-1 and TRBJ2-3; no definite D call. Germline values: CDR1 SGHRS, CDR2 YFSETQ. The CDR3 length is 15 residues. V was shortened by 0 bases and J by 2 bases, with 10 bases between the two germline ends. CDR3 sequence (DNA): TGCGCCAGCAGCTTGGGGCGGTTCCACACAGATACGCAGTATTTT. It is translated as CASSLGRFHTDTQYF.

This rearrangement joins TRBV10-3 to TRBJ2-7; 12 bases map to TRBD1. CDR3 size: 14 residues. The trim removed 7 bases at V and 5 bases at J, leaving 6 bases unmatched. Germline V gene sequence: CDR1 ENHRY, CDR2 SYGVKD. The CDR3: CAITPGQGANEQYF. In DNA, the CDR3 is TGTGCCATCACCCCGGGACAGGGGGCCAACGAGCAGTACTTC.

A word on this clonotype: A much larger clone is a single base away; this may be a read error. The chain employs TRBV3-1 and TRBJ2-7; D is uncertain. The CDR3 spans 12 residues. Deletions cut 4 bases from V and 13 bases from J, with 17 bases between. Germline V gene data show CDR1 as LGHDT and CDR2 as YNNKEL (reference sequence). The CDR3 sequence is CASSPRRNQNYF. The CDR3 DNA is TGTGCCAGCAGCCCCCGCCGGAACCAGAACTACTTC.

Note on this clonotype: It is unclear where the CDR3 begins or ends on the DNA, so no DNA is shown, and the CDR3 is as TCRdb lists it. The chain has TRBV21-1 and TRBJ2-7; the table's TRBD2 call for D was not verified on the DNA. TRBV21-1 is annotated as a pseudogene. The CDR3 spans 15 residues, counting both ends. The CDR3 sequence: CASSFVAEGSYEQYF.

This chain uses TRBV20-1 with TRBJ2-5, with 7 nucleotides matching TRBD1. This CDR3 has 13 residues. Germline loops: CDR1 DFQATT, CDR2 SNEGSKA (reference sequence). Trimming at V came to 0 bases and at J to 5 bases, leaving 3 bases not matched to a gene. As DNA, the CDR3 is TGCAGTGCTAGAGAAAGGGGGCGGGAGACCCAGTACTTC. It encodes CSARERGRETQYF.

The CDR3: CATSRGSGNIQYF. CDR3 nucleotides: TGTGCCACCAGCAGAGGATCGGGAAACATTCAGTACTTC. The rearrangement joins TRBV15 to TRBJ2-4, with D unresolved. The CDR3 has 13 residues. Germline V gene sequence: CDR1 LNHNV, CDR2 YYDKDF (reference sequence). V was clipped by 1 base and J by 6 bases, with 7 bases between them. The full variable domain, with the rest looked up from reference TRBV15 and TRBJ2-4, is DAMVIQNPRYQVTQFGKPVTLSCSQTLNHNVMYWYQQKSSQAPKLLFHYYDKDFNNEADTPDNFQSRRPNTSFCFLDIRSPGLGDTAMYLCATSRGSGNIQYFGAGTRLSVL.

DNA for the CDR3: TGTGCCATCAAGGGCAGGACAGGCGCTAGCACAGATACGCAGTATTTT. Translated, it gives CAIKGRTGASTDTQYF. This chain links TRBV6-4 with TRBJ2-3; 7 bases agree with TRBD1. Unmatched junction bases numbered 13, after V lost 10 bases and J lost 0 bases. CDR1 and CDR2 from the germline V gene are MRHNA and SNTAGT. This CDR3 spans 16 amino acids.

This clonotype was seen more than once but under ten times. V is TRBV5-1 and J is TRBJ1-1; 8 bases fit TRBD1. After removal of 3 bases from V and 7 bases from J, the junction contained 5 bases not matched to a gene. The CDR3 sequence is 13 residues long. Germline CDR1 is SGHRS and CDR2 is YFSETQ. CDR3 coding DNA: TGCGCCAGCAGCTCCGGGACAGGATTTGAAGCTTTCTTT. Amino acids: CASSSGTGFEAFF.

Ten or more counts support this clonotype. The chain links TRBV20-1 to TRBJ2-5, with 8 bases fitting TRBD2. The junction had 12 bases not matched to a gene; V was cut back by 5 bases and J by 4 bases. CDR1 and CDR2 (germline): DFQATT, SNEGSKA (reference sequence). CDR3 length: 15 residues. CDR3 region: CSALRLAGGIETQYF. CDR3 sequence (DNA): TGCAGTGCTCTTAGATTGGCGGGGGGTATAGAGACCCAGTACTTC.

This clonotype was seen many times. The chain couples TRBV7-2 to TRBJ1-2; D call uncertain. V was trimmed by 5 bases and J by 4 bases, leaving 17 bases between them. Per the germline V gene, CDR1 is SGHTA and CDR2 is FQGNSA. The CDR3 length is 15 residues. The CDR3 reads CASSPDIGLPYGYTF. The CDR3 DNA sequence: TGTGCCAGCAGCCCCGATATAGGTCTCCCCTATGGCTACACCTTC.

J is TRBJ2-7 and V is TRBV14; D may be TRBD2 (6 bases). Trimming removed 1 base at V and 6 bases at J, with 10 bases between. The germline V gene has CDR1 SGHDN and CDR2 FVKESK. The CDR3 loop spans 13 amino acids. CDR3 sequence reads: CASSQVWEAEQYF. DNA of the CDR3: TGTGCCAGCAGCCAAGTTTGGGAGGCCGAGCAGTACTTC.

CDR3 nucleotides: TGCAGTGCGCTAACCCAGGGTGATACGCAGTATTTT. Translated, it gives CSALTQGDTQYF. V gene TRBV20-1 combines with J gene TRBJ2-3; maybe TRBD1 (5 bases). The CDR3 sequence is 12 residues long. The germline V gene encodes CDR1 DFQATT and CDR2 SNEGSKA (reference sequence). Trimming removed 6 bases at V and 6 bases at J, with 13 bases between.

This clonotype was counted at least ten times. V is TRBV3-1 and J is TRBJ1-1, with D possibly TRBD1 on 6 matching bases. The V gene lost 5 bases and the J gene lost 6 bases, with 19 bases spanning the gap. Germline assignment: CDR1 LGHDT and CDR2 YNNKEL (reference sequence). The CDR3 extends over 15 amino acids. The CDR3 here is CASSSRDIGSAEAFF. CDR3 bases: TGTGCCAGCAGCTCCCGGGACATAGGGAGCGCTGAAGCTTTCTTT.

This clonotype was detected a few times. The rearrangement uses TRBV18 and TRBJ2-5; D unclear. Germline V gene lookup returns CDR1 KGHSH and CDR2 LQKENI. The CDR3 extends over 13 amino acids. The ends were cut back, 4 bases at V and 2 bases at J, with 8 bases in the middle. In DNA, the CDR3 is TGTGCCAGCTCACTTCGCCCGCAAGAGACCCAGTACTTC. The encoded protein is CASSLRPQETQYF.

In this sample, this clonotype turned up many times. The rearrangement links TRBV7-9 to TRBJ2-5; D gene ambiguous. The CDR3 consists of 14 residues. Germline loops: CDR1 SEHNR, CDR2 FQNEAQ (reference sequence). V was cut by 5 bases and J by 2 bases, with 12 bases left in between. The CDR3 DNA sequence: TGTGCCAGCAGCCAGACCTTAGTTCAAGAGACCCAGTACTTC. Translation: CASSQTLVQETQYF.